This T cell receptor (beta chain) derives from a study of STAT3 mutations in large granular lymphocyte leukemia. In the case of this clone: Its antigen is unknown.

Only in-frame clones appear in the TCRdb table, and some are missing; sequencing was by immunoSEQ multiplex PCR. The sample has over 3,500 clones, about four fifths seen once. Study-wide findings and caveats: Every T-cell large granular lymphocyte leukemia patient had at least one immunodominant TCR beta clonotype.

Sequenced: peripheral blood mononuclear cells. The TCR comes from a man aged 40-50 years with T-cell large granular lymphocyte leukemia. Some clones in this sample may be carry-over from other donors' samples.

The CDR3 DNA reads as TGTGCCAGCAGAGAACAGGGTGAATGGAATTCACCCCTCCACTTT. It yields the protein CASREQGEWNSPLHF. The chain recombines TRBV28 with TRBJ1-6, with a weak D call TRBD1 (6 bases). Germline V gene sequence: CDR1 MDHEN, CDR2 SYDVKM. The CDR3 covers 15 residues. V was pared by 6 bases and J by 7 bases, with 16 bases between.